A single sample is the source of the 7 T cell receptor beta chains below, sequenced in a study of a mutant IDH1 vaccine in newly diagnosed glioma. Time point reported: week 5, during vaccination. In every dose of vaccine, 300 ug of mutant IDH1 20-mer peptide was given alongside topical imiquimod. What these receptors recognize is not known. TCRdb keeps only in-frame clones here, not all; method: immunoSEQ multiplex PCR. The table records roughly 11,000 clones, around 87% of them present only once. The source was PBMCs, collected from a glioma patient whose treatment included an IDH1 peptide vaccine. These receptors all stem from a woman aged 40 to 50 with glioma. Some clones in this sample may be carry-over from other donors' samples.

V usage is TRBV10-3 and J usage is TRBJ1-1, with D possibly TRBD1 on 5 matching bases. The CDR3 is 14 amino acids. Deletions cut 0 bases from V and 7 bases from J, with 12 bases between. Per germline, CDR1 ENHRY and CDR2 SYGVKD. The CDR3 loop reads CAISESAGLSEAFF. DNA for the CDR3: TGTGCCATCAGTGAGTCGGCAGGGTTAAGTGAAGCTTTCTTT.

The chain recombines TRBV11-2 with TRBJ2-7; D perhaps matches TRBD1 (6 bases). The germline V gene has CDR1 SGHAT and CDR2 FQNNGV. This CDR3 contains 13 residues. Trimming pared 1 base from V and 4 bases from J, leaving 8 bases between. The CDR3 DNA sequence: TGTGCCAGCAGCTTAGTCAGGGGATACGAGCAGTACTTC. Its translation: CASSLVRGYEQYF.

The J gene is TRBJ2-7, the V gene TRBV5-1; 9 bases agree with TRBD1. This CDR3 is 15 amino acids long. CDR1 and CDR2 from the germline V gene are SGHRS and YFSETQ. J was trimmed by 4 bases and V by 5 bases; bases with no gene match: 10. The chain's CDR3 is CASSLYPGQGYEQYF. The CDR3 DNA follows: TGCGCCAGCAGTCTTTATCCGGGACAGGGATACGAGCAGTACTTC.

CDR3 protein: CASSMGPTRRDTQYF. CDR3 nucleotides: TGTGCCAGTAGTATGGGGCCTACCCGCAGGGATACGCAGTATTTT. The V and J genes are TRBV19 and TRBJ2-3, with D possibly being TRBD1 (5 bases). Trimming removed 3 bases at V and 6 bases at J, with 16 bases between. The germline V gene has CDR1 LNHDA and CDR2 SQIVND (reference sequence). The CDR3 is 15 amino acids.

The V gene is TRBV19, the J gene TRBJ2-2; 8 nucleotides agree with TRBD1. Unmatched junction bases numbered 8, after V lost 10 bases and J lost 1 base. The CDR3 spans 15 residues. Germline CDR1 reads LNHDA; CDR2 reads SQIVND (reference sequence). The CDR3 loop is CATKWTGRNTGELFF. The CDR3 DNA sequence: TGTGCCACCAAATGGACAGGGCGGAACACCGGGGAGCTGTTTTTT.

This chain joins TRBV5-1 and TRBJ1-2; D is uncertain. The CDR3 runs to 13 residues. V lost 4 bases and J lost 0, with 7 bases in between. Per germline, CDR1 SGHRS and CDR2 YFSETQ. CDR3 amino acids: CASSPGSNYGYTF. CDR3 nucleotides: TGCGCCAGCAGCCCCGGGTCTAACTATGGCTACACCTTC. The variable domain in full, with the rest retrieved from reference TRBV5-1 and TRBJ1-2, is KAGVTQTPRYLIKTRGQQVTLSCSPISGHRSVSWYQQTPGQGLQFLFEYFSETQRNKGNFPGRFSGRQFSNSRSEMNVSTLELGDSALYLCASSPGSNYGYTFGSGTRLTVV.

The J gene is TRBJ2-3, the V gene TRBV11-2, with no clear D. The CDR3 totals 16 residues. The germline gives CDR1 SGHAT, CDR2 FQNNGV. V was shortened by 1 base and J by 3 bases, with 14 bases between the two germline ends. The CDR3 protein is CASSLVLGGITDTQYF. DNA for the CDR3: TGTGCCAGCAGCTTAGTCCTAGGTGGTATTACAGATACGCAGTATTTT.